This TCR beta chain originates from a study of graft-versus-host responses after intestinal transplantation. Looking at the study overall: Tacrolimus and steroids were given for two to four years to all recipients after anti-thymocyte globulin induction. Study-level results: Subjects displaying graft-donor T cell macrochimerism possessed elevated graft-versus-host to host-versus-graft clonal ratios inside allografts.

A note on this clone: Its antigen is currently unknown.

TCRdb's copy holds only in-frame clones and misses some; the assay was immunoSEQ multiplex PCR. The table includes fewer than 100,000 clones, 86% detected once. The V and J ends lost 4 bases and 8 bases respectively, with 11 bases between them. CDR3 length: 12 amino acids. In germline, CDR1 is MNHNY, CDR2 SVGAGI (reference sequence). The rearrangement uses TRBV6-6 and TRBJ1-1; tentative D call: TRBD1 (5 bases). Sequencing used PBMCs, obtained 255 days after intestinal transplant. The sequence was obtained from a human patient who received an intestinal transplant, so some T cells may come from the graft donor. The CDR3 region has the DNA TGTGCCAGCAGTTGGGGGGACTCAGAAGCTTTCTTT. This gives the protein CASSWGDSEAFF.